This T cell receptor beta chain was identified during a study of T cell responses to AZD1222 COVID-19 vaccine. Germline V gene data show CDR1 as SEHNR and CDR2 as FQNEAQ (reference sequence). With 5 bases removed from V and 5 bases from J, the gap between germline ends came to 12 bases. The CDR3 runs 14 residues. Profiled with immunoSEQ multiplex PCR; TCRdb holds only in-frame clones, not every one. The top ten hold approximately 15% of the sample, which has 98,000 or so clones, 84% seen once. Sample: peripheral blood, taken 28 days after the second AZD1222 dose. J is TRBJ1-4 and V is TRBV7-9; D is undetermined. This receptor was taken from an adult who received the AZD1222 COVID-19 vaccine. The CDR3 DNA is TGTGCCAGCAGCCTCCCGGGGTCAAATGAAAAACTGTTTTTT. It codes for CASSLPGSNEKLFF.